What follows is one TCR beta chain and its context. Its antigen remains undetermined. No quality values exist for individual bases; no much larger clone is one base distant. CDR1 and CDR2 were assigned from the germline V gene as SGHTA and FQGNSA. CDR3 length: 15 amino acids, cysteine to phenylalanine. The kept DNA is CDR3 alone, 45 bases in frame from the first base. V sheds 5 bases and J sheds 2 bases, leaving 14 bases between their ends. To prepare the library, the immunoSEQ multiplex PCR assay was applied. For the multiplex PCR, a mixture combining 60 forward primers for TCR Vbeta segments and 13 reverse primers for TCR Jbeta segments was used. A multiplex PCR assay on genomic DNA amplified the CDR3 region of rearranged TCR beta genes. The amplified TCR beta libraries were sequenced on the Illumina HiSeq System as 87-base-pair reads. The study's processing was this. A later analysis counted about 82 million unique TCR beta chains across the 650 to 800 repertoires, and around 12 million of these chains were shared by at least two donors. Raw reads were error-corrected and collapsed into unique sequences by a nearest-neighbor algorithm in which closely related sequences were merged to remove PCR and sequencing errors. V, D and J gene segments were assigned by aligning CDR3 sequences to IMGT reference sequences. For a sequence to be retained, a match of at least six nucleotides was required to both a V gene segment and a J gene segment. Rearrangements were called productive when the CDR3 lacked stop codons and stayed in frame with V and J; all others were non-productive. CDR3 was defined by IMGT convention, running from the second conserved V-encoded cysteine to the conserved J-encoded phenylalanine. The earlier analysis of 450 to 750 of the donors excluded any sequence lacking an unambiguous match to a single V gene segment. An earlier analysis of several hundred of the donors called V segments functional above 56.7% productive rearrangements and segregating when the between-donor standard deviation exceeded 5%. To diagnose cytomegalovirus status from the catalog of TCR beta chain sequences, a statistical classification framework was built. V and J gene assignment, in a later analysis, came from comparing TCR nucleotide sequences with IMGT/GENE-DB human TR gene sequences. The TCRdist pipeline was used in a later analysis to assign CDR3 sequences and most-parsimonious VDJ recombination scenarios. In a later analysis, each TCR beta chain was defined by its CDR3 amino acid sequence together with its V-gene family, and reads lacking a unique V-gene family were excluded. As a way to deal with suspected cross-contamination and a sequencing artifact, a later analysis dropped hundreds of nucleotide sequences that were highly shared and had low generation probability. In a later analysis, a clonal expansion index for each public chain was calculated from normalized within-repertoire ranks of inferred template counts. In a later analysis, generation probabilities were computed with a VDJ recombination model fitted to out-of-frame rearrangements, and the resulting probabilities were checked against IGoR. Hypergeometric tests were used in a later analysis to score TCR-TCR, TCR-HLA and TCR-CMV co-occurrence, with a repertoire-size bias correction applied to the TCR pairs. A later analysis estimated false discovery rates by permuting HLA or CMV assignments 20 times. A later analysis grouped co-occurring TCRs with DBSCAN, adding TCRdist sequence similarity when clustering within HLA-allele-positive subsets. Repertoires with fewer than 30,000 or more than 120,000 public chains were left out of co-occurrence clustering, as were about five repertoires with anomalous nucleotide sharing. TCRdb stores this immuneACCESS table with in-frame sequences only. Part of the clones is absent; in the studies checked, under half of the shortfall reflects unresolved V genes, and no reason is known for the rest. The V and J calls and clone size were taken over from that table, and D and trimming were inferred from the DNA. Present in this sample are 150,000 to 200,000 clones, around nine tenths of which were seen just once. The top ten constitute about 1.7% of the sample.

The data stem from a study of cytomegalovirus exposure and HLA in healthy donors (dated by TCRdb to about 2017). Regarding the study in general: An earlier analysis of approximately 550 of the donors reported approximately 300 Gb of sequence data and some 100 million unique TCR beta sequences from 150 million to 200 million T cells. Approximately 310 gigabases of sequencing data and tens of millions of unique TCR sequences were included in an early release covering several hundred HLA-typed donors. Across 398 genotyped donors of the cohort, an average of roughly 250,000 unique TCR beta nucleotide sequences per donor were sequenced, and approximately 17% of those sequences were non-productive. All discovery cohort repertoires had been generated using a single sequencing platform. A later analysis re-examined previously published TCR beta repertoires from hundreds of donors and added high-resolution HLA genotyping to investigate patterns of TCR occurrence. High-throughput TCR immunosequencing, statistical association of individual TCRs with disease status, and machine learning were combined to predict cytomegalovirus infection status. A later genetic analysis used genome-wide SNP genotypes for about 55% of the 666 donors, treating that subset as a discovery cohort. To decide whether each TCR beta V gene segment behaved as functional or pseudogenic, an earlier analysis of some 600 of the donors relied on high-throughput TCR beta sequencing. In the later analysis, no new phenotypic data were used to find candidate immune exposures; instead, reliance was placed on TCR beta sequences and their occurrence across donors. Roughly 5 DR-DQ haplotypes were treated as single units for association and clustering because of strong linkage in the cohort. Both class I and class II loci were covered by HLA typing, at four-digit resolution. The study aimed to test whether cataloging public T cell receptors could reveal signatures of past pathogen exposure. Donor age, sex, ethnicity and CMV serostatus were compiled together with the repertoire data. Typing coverage varied by locus: roughly 620-640 donors for A, B, C, DRB1 and DQB1; approximately 500 for DQA1; around 610 for DPA1; some 470 for DPB1. Of the approximately 370 genotyped donors, 75% to 85% were placed in the genetic ancestry cluster associated with self-reported Caucasian donors. The study used immunosequencing to profile the T cell repertoires of several hundred subjects and linked those repertoires to cytomegalovirus serostatus. Along with the roughly 700-subject first cohort, a separate validation cohort of over a hundred different subjects was used. The research as a whole found: Immune exposure information for the cohort was limited to CMV serostatus. According to a later analysis, parvovirus B19, influenza, CMV and Epstein-Barr virus appeared linked to several top co-occurrence clusters. Roughly uniform sequencing depth across donors was assumed in presence/absence analyses, although this assumption may not hold. Broadly in line with IMGT annotations, most TCR beta V segments showed up in productive rearrangements about 87% or about 30% of the time in an earlier analysis of roughly 590 of the donors. Only TCR beta chains were sequenced in this cohort, and the absence of alpha or paired-chain data limited detectable features. In vitro tests confirmed that a few of the cytomegalovirus-associated TCR beta chains recognize cytomegalovirus antigens. Some IMGT-functional V segments, including TRBV6-2 and TRBV6-3, could not be distinguished by the 87-base-pair reads and were therefore excluded. Because some donors lacked HLA typing at each locus, the association tests relied only on the typed subset. Most CMV-associated TCR beta chains appeared to be HLA-restricted in a later analysis, and the HLA associations seemed to be driven largely by CMV exposure. Most TCR sequences were seen in very few donors, while some public TCRs were found in many individuals. A later analysis found that TCR association rates varied across HLA loci, with DRB1 alleles showing the most associated TCRs and HLA-C alleles the fewest. Linkage disequilibrium might explain the correlated functional status among segregating V segments, but an unknown experimental factor could not be excluded. At a false discovery rate of 0.05, a later analysis linked around 15,000 TCR beta sequences to specific HLA alleles. The classifier was reported to diagnose cytomegalovirus status with high specificity and sensitivity in both the original cohort and the validation cohort. A further reported finding was that TCR beta sequences accurately predicted the HLA-A and HLA-B alleles for most subjects in the first cohort. According to the authors, the approach could potentially be generalized to other disease states and immunological phenotypes. In a later genetic analysis, fewer N-insertions in productive TCRs were reported among donors in an Asian-associated ancestry cluster than the approximately 630-donor mean. Roughly 17 rarely observed V segments, including chromosome 9 orphons, were excluded from the earlier analysis of approximately 500 of the donors because counts were too low. V-gene and J-gene trimming of TCR beta chains was associated with a missense DCLRE1C variant in a later genetic analysis, and the association was replicated in an independent cohort. A group of highly shared sequence variants was considered likely to be a technical artifact of the sequencing pipeline. When HLA alleles, especially DR and DQ, strongly co-occurred, TCR associations were difficult to assign to individual alleles. In a later analysis, HLA-associated TCR beta chains showed more clonal expansion and lower generation probabilities than non-associated chains that were equally common. The study listed approximately 150 TCR beta chains as associated with cytomegalovirus.

The cohort consisted of approximately 670 healthy bone marrow donors. All cohort members were sampled while nominally healthy, although unrecorded immune exposures were likely present. The donor tested CMV seronegative, placing the donor among the roughly 340 seronegative members of the cohort. A peripheral blood sample was collected from each donor, and TCR beta sequencing was performed on peripheral blood mononuclear cells. The Qiagen DNeasy Blood Extraction Kit was used to extract genomic DNA from the blood cell samples. The source material was PBMCs. This sequence uses TRBV7-2 and TRBJ2-3; the D gene identity is not certain. This receptor was identified in a woman between 18 and 29 years old in good health and CMV-seronegative. The nucleotides are TGTGCCAGCAGCGCGCAACTGCTTTCCACAGATACGCAGTATTTT. The resulting protein is CASSAQLLSTDTQYF.